The entry that follows covers one T cell receptor beta chain sequence. Here immunoSEQ multiplex PCR was the method, and the copy in TCRdb shows in-frame clones only, minus some. The table records hundreds of thousands of clones, about 93% of them present only once. CDR1 is SGHTA and CDR2 is FQGTGA in the germline V gene. Trimming cost V 5 bases and J 0 bases; bases outside gene matches: 5. The CDR3 covers 16 residues. As to time point: blood from clinic visit 5 months post-surgery; TSC patient then seizure free. Only cases whose brain tissue showed the highest T cell transcript signatures were sequenced. This entry is derived from a study of brain T cells in children with intractable seizures.

The chain has TRBV7-3 and TRBJ2-1, with 9 bases aligning to TRBD2. The origin of this receptor is a boy younger than two with tuberous sclerosis and intractable seizures. The sequencing here drew on peripheral blood, taken 4 to 5 months after surgery. The CDR3 coding sequence is TGTGCCAGCAGCCCGAATAGCGGGAGCTCCTACAATGAGCAGTTCTTC. Encoded protein: CASSPNSGSSYNEQFF.